This is a list of T cell receptor beta chains from one sample in a study of graft-versus-host responses after intestinal transplantation. Clones were read by immunoSEQ multiplex PCR, and TCRdb kept only the in-frame ones, dropping some. Seen here are about 24,000 clones, approximately 83% observed once, and the top ten hold around 0.97%. The sequencing here drew on PBMCs, taken roughly 69 weeks after intestinal transplant. The receptors here all came from a human patient who received an intestinal transplant, so some T cells may come from the graft donor. Each CDR3 is given without its conserved first and last residue. The order of the fields is J gene, V gene, clone size, CDR3 protein. Not every row has a clone size; where given, it reads once, few, many or a size class.

TRBJ1-1	TRBV5-8	once	ASRRGTGVAEAF
TRBJ2-1	TRBV7-8	.	ASSLVRFYNEQF
TRBJ2-7	TRBV5-4	.	ASSLLTGSGNEQY
TRBJ2-1	TRBV28	.	ASYTLWSGPASSSYNEQF
TRBJ2-3	TRBV28	.	ASTTGAADTQY
TRBJ2-7	TRBV27	.	ASSLGGTTALSYEQY
TRBJ2-3	TRBV9	.	ASSALAGAGTDTQY
TRBJ2-5	TRBV7-2	.	ASRPGGSGETQY
TRBJ2-5	TRBV9	.	ASSVGLAGVETQY
TRBJ2-1	TRBV29-1	.	SVAGSSYNEQF
TRBJ1-5	TRBV5-1	.	ASSLGDSSVQPQH
TRBJ2-2	TRBV12-5	.	ASGSRWADTGELF
TRBJ2-5	TRBV7-3	.	ASSWGRQETQY
TRBJ2-7	TRBV28	.	ASSPGGLSYEQY
TRBJ2-7	TRBV5-8	few	ASSGGAGPYEQY
TRBJ2-2	TRBV27	.	ASSARSSGSPTGELF
TRBJ1-4	TRBV4-3	.	ASSQGTGNEKLF
TRBJ1-1	TRBV18	.	ASSLQPNTEAF
TRBJ1-6	TRBV28	.	ASIRDGNSPLH
TRBJ1-4	TRBV6-5	.	ASSGQGTTNEKLF